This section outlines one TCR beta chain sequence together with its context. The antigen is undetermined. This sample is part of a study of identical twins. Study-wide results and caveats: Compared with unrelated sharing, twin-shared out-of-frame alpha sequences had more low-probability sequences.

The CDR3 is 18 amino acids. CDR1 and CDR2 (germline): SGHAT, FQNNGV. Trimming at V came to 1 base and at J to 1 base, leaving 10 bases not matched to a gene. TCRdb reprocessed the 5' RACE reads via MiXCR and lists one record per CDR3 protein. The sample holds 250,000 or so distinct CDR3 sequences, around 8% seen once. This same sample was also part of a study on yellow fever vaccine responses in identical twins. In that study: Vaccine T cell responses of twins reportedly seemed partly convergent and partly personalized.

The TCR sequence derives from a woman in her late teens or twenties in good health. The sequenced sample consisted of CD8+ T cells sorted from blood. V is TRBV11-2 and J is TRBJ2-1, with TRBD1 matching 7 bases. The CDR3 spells CASSLGPGTEWSYNEQFF. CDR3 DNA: TGTGCCAGCAGCTTAGGCCCCGGGACAGAGTGGTCCTACAATGAGCAGTTCTTC.